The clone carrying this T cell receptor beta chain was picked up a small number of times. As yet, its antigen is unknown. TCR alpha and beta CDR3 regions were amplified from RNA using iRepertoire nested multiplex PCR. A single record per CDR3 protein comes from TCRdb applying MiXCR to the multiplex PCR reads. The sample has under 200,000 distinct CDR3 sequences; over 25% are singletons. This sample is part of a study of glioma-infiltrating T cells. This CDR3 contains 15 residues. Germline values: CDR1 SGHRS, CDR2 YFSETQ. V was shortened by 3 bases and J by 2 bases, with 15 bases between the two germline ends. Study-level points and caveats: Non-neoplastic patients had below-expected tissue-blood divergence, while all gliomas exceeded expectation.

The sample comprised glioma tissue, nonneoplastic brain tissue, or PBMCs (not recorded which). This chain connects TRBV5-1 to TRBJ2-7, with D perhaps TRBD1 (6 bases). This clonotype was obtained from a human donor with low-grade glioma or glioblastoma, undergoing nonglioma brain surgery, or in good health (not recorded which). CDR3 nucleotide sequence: TGCGCCAGCAGCTCCAGGGGCATGAGCGCCTACGAGCAGTACTTC. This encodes CASSSRGMSAYEQYF.